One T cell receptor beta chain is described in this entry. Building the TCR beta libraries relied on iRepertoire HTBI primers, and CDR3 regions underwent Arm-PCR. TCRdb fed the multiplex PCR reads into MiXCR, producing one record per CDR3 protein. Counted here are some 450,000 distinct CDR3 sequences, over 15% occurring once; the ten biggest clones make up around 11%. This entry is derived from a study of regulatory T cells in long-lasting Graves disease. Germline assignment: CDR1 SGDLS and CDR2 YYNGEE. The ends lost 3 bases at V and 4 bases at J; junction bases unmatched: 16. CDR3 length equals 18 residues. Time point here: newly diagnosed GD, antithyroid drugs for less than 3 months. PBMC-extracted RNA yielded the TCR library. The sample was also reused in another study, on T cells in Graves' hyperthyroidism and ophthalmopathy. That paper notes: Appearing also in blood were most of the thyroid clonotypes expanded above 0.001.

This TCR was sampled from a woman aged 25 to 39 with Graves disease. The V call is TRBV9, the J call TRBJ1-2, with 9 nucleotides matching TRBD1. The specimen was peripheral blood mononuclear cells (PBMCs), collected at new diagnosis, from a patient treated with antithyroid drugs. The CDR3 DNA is TGTGCCAGCAGCGCCGGGACAGGGCGTCCTAGGCCTCCCTATGGCTACACCTTC. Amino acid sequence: CASSAGTGRPRPPYGYTF.